This T cell receptor (beta chain) was identified during a study of T cells in pancreatic ductal adenocarcinoma. As regards this clone: Its antigen remains unidentified. At one end the junction does not follow the germline gene, possibly because of a read error.

Study-wide findings and caveats: Blood had more productive templates and about 7.9-fold more unique clonotypes than tumor. Tumor and blood clonality did not differ significantly, about 0.112 versus 0.072.

Produced via immunoSEQ multiplex PCR; TCRdb's table is partial and in-frame only. The sample records about 97,000 clones, about 95% being singletons. The germline V gene encodes CDR1 MNHEY and CDR2 SMNVEV (reference sequence). CDR3 length: 15 residues. No neoadjuvant therapy was given to the selected pancreatic ductal adenocarcinoma patients before their surgery. The gene calls are TRBV27 and TRBJ2-2, with 13 bases fitting TRBD2. The sample taken for sequencing was PBMCs. The clonotype comes from a human donor with pancreatic ductal adenocarcinoma. Here the CDR3 reads CATGLAGVGTGELFF. CDR3 coding DNA: TGCGCCACCGGACTAGCGGGAGTAGGGACCGGGGAGCTGTTTTTT.